This record concerns one T cell receptor (beta chain) sequence. Its antigen is still unknown. Per-base quality was not reported, and no clone a single base away is much larger than it. The receptor library was made with the immunoSEQ multiplex PCR assay. For the multiplex PCR, a mixture combining 60 forward primers for TCR Vbeta segments and 13 reverse primers for TCR Jbeta segments was used. A multiplex PCR assay on genomic DNA amplified the CDR3 region of rearranged TCR beta genes. The Illumina HiSeq System was used to sequence the amplified TCR beta libraries as 87-base-pair reads. Per the source publication's procedure: In a later analysis, approximately 74 million unique TCR beta chains were counted across the 690 or so repertoires, and roughly 11 million of these chains were shared by at least two donors. Raw reads were error-corrected and collapsed into unique sequences by a nearest-neighbor algorithm in which closely related sequences were merged to remove PCR and sequencing errors. Alignment of CDR3 sequences to IMGT reference sequences was used to assign V, D and J gene segments. For a sequence to be retained, at least a six-nucleotide match to both a V gene segment and a J gene segment was required. Rearrangements were called productive when the CDR3 lacked stop codons and stayed in frame with V and J; all others were non-productive. Following IMGT convention, CDR3 was defined as the stretch from the second conserved V-encoded cysteine to the conserved J-encoded phenylalanine. In an earlier analysis of approximately 500 of the donors, sequences lacking an unambiguous match to a single V gene segment were excluded. An earlier analysis of several hundred of the donors called V segments functional above 56.7% productive rearrangements and segregating when the between-donor standard deviation exceeded 5%. A statistical classification framework was built to diagnose cytomegalovirus status from the catalog of TCR beta chain sequences. In a later analysis, TCR nucleotide sequences were compared against IMGT/GENE-DB human TR gene sequences so that V and J genes could be assigned. A later analysis assigned CDR3 sequences and most-parsimonious VDJ recombination scenarios with the TCRdist pipeline. In a later analysis, each TCR beta chain was defined by its CDR3 amino acid sequence together with its V-gene family, and reads without a unique V-gene family were excluded. To address suspected cross-contamination and a sequencing artifact, a later analysis removed a few hundred highly shared, low-generation-probability nucleotide sequences. In a later analysis, a clonal expansion index for each public chain was calculated from normalized within-repertoire ranks of inferred template counts. In a later analysis, generation probabilities were computed using a VDJ recombination model fitted to out-of-frame rearrangements, and the results were checked against IGoR. In a later analysis, TCR-TCR, TCR-HLA and TCR-CMV co-occurrence was scored with hypergeometric tests, and a repertoire-size bias correction was applied to TCR pairs. False discovery rates were estimated in a later analysis by permuting HLA or CMV assignments 20 times. In a later analysis, co-occurring TCRs were grouped with DBSCAN, and TCRdist sequence similarity was added when clustering was performed within HLA-allele-positive subsets. Repertoires with fewer than 30,000 or more than 120,000 public chains were left out of co-occurrence clustering, as were four to six repertoires with anomalous nucleotide sharing. TCRdb provides this immuneACCESS table in a form limited to in-frame rearrangements. Some clones are lacking; in checked studies, under half of them reflect an unresolved V gene, and why the rest are absent is not known. Clone size and the V and J calls come from that table; the DNA yielded D and trimming. The sample table holds roughly 120,000 clones, of which over 75% were seen once. Together, the top ten hold 10% to 15% of the sample.

This entry is derived from a study of cytomegalovirus exposure and HLA in healthy donors (dated by TCRdb to 2017 to 2019). Study-level background: An earlier analysis of approximately 590 of the donors reported about 290 Gb of sequence data and 117 million unique TCR beta sequences from around 200 million T cells. Donor age, sex, ethnicity and CMV serostatus were compiled alongside the repertoire data. High-throughput TCR immunosequencing, statistical association of individual TCRs with disease status, and machine learning were combined to predict cytomegalovirus infection status. The T cell repertoires of 670 or so subjects were profiled by immunosequencing and related to cytomegalovirus serostatus. Among the approximately 400 genotyped donors, roughly 80% belonged to the genetic ancestry cluster associated with self-reported Caucasian donors. HLA typing covered class I and class II loci at four-digit resolution. A separate validation cohort of about 110 different subjects was used in addition to the approximately 670-subject first cohort. An early release that covered approximately 600 HLA-typed donors contained 250 to 350 gigabases of sequencing data and 75 million to 100 million unique TCR sequences. Among a few hundred genotyped donors of the cohort, an average of around 240,000 unique TCR beta nucleotide sequences were sequenced per donor, 15% to 20% of them non-productive. A later analysis re-analyzed previously published TCR beta repertoires from 550 to 700 donors and added high-resolution HLA genotyping to study TCR occurrence patterns. Genome-wide SNP genotypes for about three fifths of the 666 donors were used in a later genetic analysis, which treated that subset as a discovery cohort. Rather than using new phenotypic data, the later analysis identified candidate immune exposures from TCR beta sequences and from how often those sequences occurred across donors. Typing coverage varied by locus: roughly 629-630 donors for A, B, C, DRB1 and DQB1; 500 to 550 for DQA1; more than 600 for DPA1; around 490 for DPB1. Every repertoire in the discovery cohort had been generated on one and the same sequencing platform. About five DR-DQ haplotypes were handled as single units for association and clustering, since linkage in the cohort was strong. The study aimed to test whether cataloging public T cell receptors could reveal signatures of past pathogen exposure. An earlier analysis of nearly 600 of the donors applied high-throughput TCR beta sequencing to assess whether each TCR beta V gene segment acted as functional or pseudogenic.

The research as a whole found: Linkage disequilibrium might explain the correlated functional status among segregating V segments, but an unknown experimental factor could not be ruled out. A later analysis found that HLA-associated TCR beta chains were more clonally expanded and had lower generation probabilities than equally common non-associated chains. The presence/absence analyses assumed that sequencing depth was roughly uniform across donors, and that assumption may not be true. A cluster of highly shared sequence variants was judged likely to be a technical artifact of the sequencing pipeline. In vitro tests confirmed that a few of the cytomegalovirus-associated TCR beta chains recognize cytomegalovirus antigens. The cohort was sequenced for TCR beta chains only, and without alpha or paired-chain data the features that could be detected were limited. V-gene and J-gene trimming of TCR beta chains was associated with a missense DCLRE1C variant in a later genetic analysis, and the association was replicated in an independent cohort. The authors suggested that the approach could potentially be extended to other disease states and immunological phenotypes. According to a later analysis, parvovirus B19, influenza, CMV and Epstein-Barr virus appeared linked to several top co-occurrence clusters. Because HLA typing was missing for some donors at each locus, association tests included only the typed subset. CMV serostatus was the only immune exposure information available for the cohort. When HLA alleles, especially DR and DQ, strongly co-occurred, TCR associations were difficult to assign to individual alleles. Because the 87-base-pair reads could not distinguish some IMGT-functional V segments, including TRBV6-2 and TRBV6-3, those segments were excluded. In an earlier analysis of under 600 of the donors, most TCR beta V segments were observed in productive rearrangements about 90% or about 30% of the time, broadly matching IMGT annotations. In a later analysis, some 18,000 TCR beta sequences were associated with specific HLA alleles at a false discovery rate of 0.05. Across donors, most TCR sequences were observed very rarely, whereas some public TCRs were present in many individuals. The classifier was reported to diagnose cytomegalovirus status with high specificity and sensitivity in both the original cohort and the validation cohort. A later analysis found that TCR association rates varied across HLA loci, with DRB1 alleles showing the most associated TCRs and HLA-C alleles the fewest. Because counts were too low, seventeen rarely observed V segments, including chromosome 9 orphons, were excluded from the earlier analysis of 587 of the donors. A further reported finding was that TCR beta sequences accurately predicted the HLA-A and HLA-B alleles for most subjects in the first cohort. The study gave a list of 150 to 200 TCR beta chains associated with cytomegalovirus. Compared with the roughly 700-donor mean, donors in an Asian-associated ancestry cluster had fewer N-insertions in productive TCRs, according to a later genetic analysis. A later analysis found that most CMV-associated TCR beta chains appeared HLA-restricted, with HLA associations seemingly driven largely by CMV exposure.

Spanning cysteine to phenylalanine, the CDR3 consists of 15 amino acids. Only the CDR3 DNA stays, 45 bases, in frame from base 1. Here V drops 6 bases and J drops 0 bases, and the junction holds 5 bases not matched to any gene. CDR1 and CDR2, looked up from the germline V gene, are MNHEY and SVGAGI. The cohort consisted of 666 healthy bone marrow donors. Cohort members were all nominally healthy when sampled, although unrecorded immune exposures were likely present. The donor tested CMV seropositive, placing the donor among the 290 or so seropositive members of the cohort. A peripheral blood sample was provided by each donor, and peripheral blood mononuclear cells were used for TCR beta sequencing. Genomic DNA was extracted from the blood cell samples with the Qiagen DNeasy Blood Extraction Kit.

This receptor was taken from a woman between 40 and 50 years old in good health and CMV-seropositive. The specimen was PBMCs. The V and J segments used are TRBV6-5 and TRBJ1-3; the junction holds 7 bases that match TRBD1. The encoded CDR3 is CASRSQGDSGNTIYF. Read as DNA, the sequence is TGTGCCAGCAGGAGTCAGGGGGACTCTGGAAACACCATATATTTT.